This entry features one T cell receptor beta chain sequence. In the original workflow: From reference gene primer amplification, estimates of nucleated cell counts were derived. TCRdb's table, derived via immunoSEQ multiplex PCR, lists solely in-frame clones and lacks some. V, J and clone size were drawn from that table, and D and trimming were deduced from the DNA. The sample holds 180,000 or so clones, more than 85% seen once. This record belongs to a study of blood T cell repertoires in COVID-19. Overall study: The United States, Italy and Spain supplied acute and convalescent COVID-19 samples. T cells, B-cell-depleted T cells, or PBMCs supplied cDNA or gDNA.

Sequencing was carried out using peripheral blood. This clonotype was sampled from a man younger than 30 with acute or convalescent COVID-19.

CDR3 sequence reads: CSVAPGTVGYGYTF. The CDR3 DNA sequence: TGCAGCGTCGCGCCCGGGACAGTGGGCTATGGCTACACCTTC. The genes are TRBV29-1 and TRBJ1-2, with 7 bases lining up with TRBD1. V was clipped by 6 bases and J by 4 bases; unmatched bases: 11. The CDR3 is 14 residues long. In germline, CDR1 is SQVTM, CDR2 ANQGSEA.